The source of this T cell receptor (beta chain) is a study of blood T cell dynamics during melanoma immunotherapy. Background on the study: First-line therapy was either pembrolizumab or nivolumab with ipilimumab for metastatic melanoma.

A word on this clone: What it recognizes is unknown.

This sample's time point: week 3, after first cycle of checkpoint inhibitor. Some clones are missing from TCRdb's copy, which holds only in-frame ones; the method was immunoSEQ multiplex PCR. The table has roughly 10,000 clones, roughly nine tenths seen once. Findings and limits, study-wide: It remained unknown if the driving T cell clones were melanoma-specific. Disease-control patients' PBMC repertoires became either more clonal or more diverse at W3.

Germline V lookup: CDR1 MGHRA, CDR2 YSYEKL. The CDR3 contains 16 residues. V shed 4 bases and J 6 bases; nucleotides not matched to a gene: 11. The material sequenced was blood, taken from a patient treated with checkpoint blockade. This clonotype was obtained from a human donor with melanoma. The V call is TRBV4-1, the J call TRBJ2-3, with TRBD1 matching 9 bases. The CDR3 here is CASSRPDRGFRDTQYF. CDR3 DNA sequence: TGCGCCAGCAGCCGACCCGACAGGGGGTTTCGGGATACGCAGTATTTT.